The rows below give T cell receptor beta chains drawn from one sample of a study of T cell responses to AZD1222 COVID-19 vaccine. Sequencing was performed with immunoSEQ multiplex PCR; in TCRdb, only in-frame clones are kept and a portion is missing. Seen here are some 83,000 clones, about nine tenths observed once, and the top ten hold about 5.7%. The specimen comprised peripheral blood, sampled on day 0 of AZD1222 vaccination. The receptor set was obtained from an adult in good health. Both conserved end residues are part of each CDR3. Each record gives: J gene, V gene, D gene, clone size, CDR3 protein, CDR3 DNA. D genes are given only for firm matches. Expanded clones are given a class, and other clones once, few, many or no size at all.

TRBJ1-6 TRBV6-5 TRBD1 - CASKLTGTSPLHF TGTGCCAGCAAGCTGACAGGGACTTCACCCCTCCACTTT
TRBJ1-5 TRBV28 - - CASSLNLGGAQPQHF TGTGCCAGCAGTTTAAATCTAGGTGGGGCCCAGCCCCAGCATTTT
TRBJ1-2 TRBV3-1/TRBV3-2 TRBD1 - CASSQGVGTGNDGYTF TGTGCCAGCAGCCAAGGGGTTGGGACAGGGAACGATGGCTACACCTTC
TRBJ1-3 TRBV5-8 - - CASSFWSGNTIYF TGTGCCAGCAGCTTTTGGTCTGGAAACACCATATATTTT
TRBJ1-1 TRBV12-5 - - CASGLVPWSTSNTEAFF TGTGCTAGTGGTTTGGTACCATGGAGTACCTCAAACACTGAAGCTTTCTTT
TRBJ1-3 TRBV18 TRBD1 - CASSPPDRGYTIYF TGTGCCAGCTCACCACCGGACAGGGGATACACCATATATTTT
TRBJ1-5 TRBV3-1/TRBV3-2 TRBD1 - CASSLTPSGGASNQPQHF TGTGCCAGCAGCCTTACCCCATCAGGGGGCGCAAGCAATCAGCCCCAGCATTTT
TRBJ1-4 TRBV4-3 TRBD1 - CASSQKQGATNEKLFF TGCGCCAGCAGCCAAAAACAGGGGGCAACTAATGAAAAACTGTTTTTT
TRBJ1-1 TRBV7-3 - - CASSAPPNTEAFF TGTGCCAGCAGCGCACCGCCTAACACTGAAGCTTTCTTT
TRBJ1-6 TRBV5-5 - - CASSRGRGIDPLNSPLHF TGTGCCAGCAGCCGGGGGCGGGGGATCGATCCCCTCAATTCACCCCTCCACTTT
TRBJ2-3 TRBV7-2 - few CASSLIAGAFTDTQYF TGTGCCAGCAGCTTAATTGCGGGGGCCTTCACAGATACGCAGTATTTT
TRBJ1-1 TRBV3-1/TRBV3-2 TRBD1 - CASSRAARTGRGTEAFF TGTGCCAGCAGCCGAGCAGCTCGGACAGGGCGTGGGACTGAAGCTTTCTTT
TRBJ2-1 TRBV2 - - CASIDLWNEQFF TGTGCCAGCATTGATCTATGGAATGAGCAGTTCTTC
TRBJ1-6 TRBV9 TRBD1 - CASSDPGQELYNSPLHF TGTGCCAGCAGCGATCCTGGACAGGAACTTTATAATTCACCCCTCCACTTT
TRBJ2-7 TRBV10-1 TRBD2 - CASSDIGTSGAYEQYF TGCGCCAGCAGTGACATCGGGACTAGCGGGGCCTACGAGCAGTACTTC
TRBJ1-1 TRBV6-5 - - CASIRGGAEAFF TGTGCCAGCATCCGAGGGGGGGCTGAAGCTTTCTTT